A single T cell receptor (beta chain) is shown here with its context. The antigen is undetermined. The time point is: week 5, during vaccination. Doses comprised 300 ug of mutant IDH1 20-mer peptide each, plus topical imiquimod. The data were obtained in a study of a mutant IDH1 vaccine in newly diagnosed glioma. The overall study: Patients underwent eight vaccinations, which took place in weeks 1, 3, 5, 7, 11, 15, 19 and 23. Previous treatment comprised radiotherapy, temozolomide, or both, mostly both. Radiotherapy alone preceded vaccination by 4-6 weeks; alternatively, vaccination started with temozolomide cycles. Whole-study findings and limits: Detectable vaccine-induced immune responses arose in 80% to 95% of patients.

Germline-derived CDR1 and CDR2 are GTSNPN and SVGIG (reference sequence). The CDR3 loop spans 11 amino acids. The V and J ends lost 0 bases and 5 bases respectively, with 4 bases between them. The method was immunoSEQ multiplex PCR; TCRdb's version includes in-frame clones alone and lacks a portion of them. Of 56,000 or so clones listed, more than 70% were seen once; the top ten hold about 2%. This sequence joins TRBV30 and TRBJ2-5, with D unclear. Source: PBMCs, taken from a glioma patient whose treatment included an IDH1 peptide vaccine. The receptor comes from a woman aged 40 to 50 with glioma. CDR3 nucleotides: TGTGCCTGGAGTGTGGAGGAGACCCAGTACTTC. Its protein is CAWSVEETQYF.